This T cell receptor (beta chain) was identified during a study of blood T cell repertoires in COVID-19. Study-wide background: Specimens from acute and convalescent COVID-19 originated in the United States, Italy and Spain.

From germline, CDR1 is MGHDK and CDR2 SYGVNS. The CDR3 covers 12 residues. Trimming pared 5 bases from V and 7 bases from J, leaving 11 bases between. Sequencing was performed with immunoSEQ multiplex PCR; in TCRdb, only in-frame clones are kept and a portion is missing. The table has some 300,000 clones, 87% seen once. The chain couples TRBV25-1 to TRBJ1-2; D is uncertain. This TCR was recovered from a man aged 18 to 29 with active or convalescent COVID-19. Source material: peripheral blood. CDR3 sequence reads: CASSSGVAGYTF. Here the CDR3 DNA reads TGTGCCAGCAGTTCGGGAGTAGCTGGCTACACCTTC.